These T cell receptor beta chains were read from a single sample in a study of control samples from healthy donors and cancer patients. TCRdb keeps only in-frame clones here, not all; method: immunoSEQ multiplex PCR. The data contain approximately 150,000 clones, roughly nine tenths of them seen just once; the ten biggest clones take up less than 8.5%. Sequencing was performed on blood. The receptors derive from a man aged 18 to 29 in good health. CDR3s include the opening cysteine and the closing phenylalanine or tryptophan. The D gene is left open where the match is weak. Clone sizes are given selectively: once, few, many, or a class where the clone is expanded.

CDR3 DNA: TGTGCCAGCAGCCAAGTCGGGGGCACCCCAAATGAGCAGTTCTTC
CDR3 protein: CASSQVGGTPNEQFF
J gene: TRBJ2-1
V gene: TRBV3-1/TRBV3-2
clone size: few
D gene: NA

CDR3 DNA: TGTGCCAGCAGCTTGACAGGGGATCGTTACGAGCAGTACTTC
CDR3 protein: CASSLTGDRYEQYF
J gene: TRBJ2-7
V gene: TRBV5-5
clone size: NA
D gene: TRBD1

CDR3 DNA: TGTGCCAGCAGCTTAGATCCCAGCTCTGGAAACACCATATATTTT
CDR3 protein: CASSLDPSSGNTIYF
J gene: TRBJ1-3
V gene: TRBV7-6
clone size: NA
D gene: NA

CDR3 DNA: TGTGCCAGCAGCTTGGCTCTACTACCCCTCCACTTT
CDR3 protein: CASSLALLPLHF
J gene: TRBJ1-6
V gene: TRBV5-6
clone size: NA
D gene: NA

CDR3 DNA: TGTGCCAGCAATGAGGGATTAGGTGGGGCCAACGTCCTGACTTTC
CDR3 protein: CASNEGLGGANVLTF
J gene: TRBJ2-6
V gene: TRBV28
clone size: NA
D gene: NA

CDR3 DNA: TGTGCCAGCATCTCTGGGGGGTGGGACACCGGGGAGCTGTTTTTT
CDR3 protein: CASISGGWDTGELFF
J gene: TRBJ2-2
V gene: TRBV6-5
clone size: NA
D gene: NA

CDR3 DNA: TGTGCCAGCAGCACGGACAGATGGGCTGAAGCTTTCTTT
CDR3 protein: CASSTDRWAEAFF
J gene: TRBJ1-1
V gene: TRBV2
clone size: once
D gene: NA

CDR3 DNA: TGTGCCAGCAGCTTAGAGGGCGATCGACAGACCAACTACGAGCAGTACTTC
CDR3 protein: CASSLEGDRQTNYEQYF
J gene: TRBJ2-7
V gene: TRBV13
clone size: NA
D gene: NA

CDR3 DNA: TGTGCCAGCAGTGCCGGGACAGATAACACTGAAGCTTTCTTT
CDR3 protein: CASSAGTDNTEAFF
J gene: TRBJ1-1
V gene: TRBV27
clone size: NA
D gene: TRBD1

CDR3 DNA: TGTGCCAGCAGCTTAGCCCAGACAGGGGCATACAATGAGCAGTTCTTC
CDR3 protein: CASSLAQTGAYNEQFF
J gene: TRBJ2-1
V gene: TRBV7-9
clone size: NA
D gene: TRBD1

CDR3 DNA: TGTGCCAGCACCGCGGGGGGGCGGGGAGAGACCCAGTACTTC
CDR3 protein: CASTAGGRGETQYF
J gene: TRBJ2-5
V gene: TRBV6-6
clone size: NA
D gene: TRBD2

CDR3 DNA: TGCGCCAGCAGCCCACCGGACACCAATTCACCCCTCCACTTT
CDR3 protein: CASSPPDTNSPLHF
J gene: TRBJ1-6
V gene: TRBV5-1
clone size: NA
D gene: NA

CDR3 DNA: TGTGCCAGCAGCTTATTCGGGACTGGAAACACTGAAGCTTTCTTT
CDR3 protein: CASSLFGTGNTEAFF
J gene: TRBJ1-1
V gene: TRBV7-9
clone size: NA
D gene: NA

CDR3 DNA: TGTGCCAGCAGCTTGTTCGGCGGGTGGAGCGGTTCCTACGAGCAGTACTTC
CDR3 protein: CASSLFGGWSGSYEQYF
J gene: TRBJ2-7
V gene: TRBV5-6
clone size: NA
D gene: NA

CDR3 DNA: TGTGCCAGCAGTTCGCCCCAACCTTACGAGCAGTACTTC
CDR3 protein: CASSSPQPYEQYF
J gene: TRBJ2-7
V gene: TRBV28
clone size: NA
D gene: NA

CDR3 DNA: TGTGCCAGCAGCTTAGCAGTCGGAGGGAGGACAGATACGCAGTATTTT
CDR3 protein: CASSLAVGGRTDTQYF
J gene: TRBJ2-3
V gene: TRBV7-6
clone size: NA
D gene: NA

CDR3 DNA: TGTGCCAGCAGCCAAGTAGGAGACAGGGTAGCAGAGACCCAGTACTTC
CDR3 protein: CASSQVGDRVAETQYF
J gene: TRBJ2-5
V gene: TRBV3-1/TRBV3-2
clone size: NA
D gene: TRBD1

CDR3 DNA: TGTGCCAGCTTCCTAGCGGGGGAGAACACCGGGGAGCTGTTTTTT
CDR3 protein: CASFLAGENTGELFF
J gene: TRBJ2-2
V gene: TRBV5-5
clone size: NA
D gene: TRBD2

CDR3 DNA: TGTGCCAGCAGTTACTCCCGGACAGGTGGATCACCCCTCCACTTT
CDR3 protein: CASSYSRTGGSPLHF
J gene: TRBJ1-6
V gene: TRBV6-6
clone size: NA
D gene: TRBD1

CDR3 DNA: TGTGCCAGCAGTCCCCTAGGACAGTCTCCTTGGGGGGCCAACGTCCTGACTTTC
CDR3 protein: CASSPLGQSPWGANVLTF
J gene: TRBJ2-6
V gene: TRBV27
clone size: NA
D gene: NA

CDR3 DNA: TGTGCCAGCAGCCCTGGACCGTTCATGAACACTGAAGCTTTCTTT
CDR3 protein: CASSPGPFMNTEAFF
J gene: TRBJ1-1
V gene: TRBV3-1/TRBV3-2
clone size: once
D gene: NA

CDR3 DNA: TGTGCCAGCAGCTTGGAAAGGGGAGACCCCTATGGCTACACCTTC
CDR3 protein: CASSLERGDPYGYTF
J gene: TRBJ1-2
V gene: TRBV5-4
clone size: NA
D gene: NA

CDR3 DNA: TGTGCCAGCAGGGACGACAGGGGGCCTGGAAACACCATATATTTT
CDR3 protein: CASRDDRGPGNTIYF
J gene: TRBJ1-3
V gene: TRBV6-5
clone size: NA
D gene: TRBD1

CDR3 DNA: TGTGCCAGCAGCCTTCTACAGGGCTCTGGAAACACCATATATTTT
CDR3 protein: CASSLLQGSGNTIYF
J gene: TRBJ1-3
V gene: TRBV7-2
clone size: few
D gene: NA

CDR3 DNA: TGTGCCAGCAGCCCCTGGGGCAGGGGAGAAGACAATGAGCAGTTCTTC
CDR3 protein: CASSPWGRGEDNEQFF
J gene: TRBJ2-1
V gene: TRBV7-3
clone size: NA
D gene: NA

CDR3 DNA: TGTGCCAGTAGTAGAGAGACAGGTATCTATGGCTACACCTTC
CDR3 protein: CASSRETGIYGYTF
J gene: TRBJ1-2
V gene: TRBV19
clone size: NA
D gene: NA

CDR3 DNA: TGTGCCAGCAGCTTCGCAGGGAGGGAGACCCAGTACTTC
CDR3 protein: CASSFAGRETQYF
J gene: TRBJ2-5
V gene: TRBV7-7
clone size: NA
D gene: NA

CDR3 DNA: TGTGCCAGCAGACAGCCAGTGAACACTGAAGCTTTCTTT
CDR3 protein: CASRQPVNTEAFF
J gene: TRBJ1-1
V gene: TRBV28
clone size: NA
D gene: NA

CDR3 DNA: TGTGCCAGCAGCCAGATAGATAACTATGGCTACACCTTC
CDR3 protein: CASSQIDNYGYTF
J gene: TRBJ1-2
V gene: TRBV3-1/TRBV3-2
clone size: NA
D gene: NA

CDR3 DNA: TGTGCCAGCAGTCCCCGCGGACAGGGTGGTAAGAGTGGCTACACCTTC
CDR3 protein: CASSPRGQGGKSGYTF
J gene: TRBJ1-2
V gene: TRBV28
clone size: NA
D gene: TRBD1

CDR3 DNA: TGTGCCATCAGTGAGACTACACCCCGGGAGGGGACCGGGGAGCTGTTTTTT
CDR3 protein: CAISETTPREGTGELFF
J gene: TRBJ2-2
V gene: TRBV10-3
clone size: NA
D gene: TRBD2

CDR3 DNA: TGTGCCAGCAGACTCGAGAGCTCCTATAATTCACCCCTCCACTTT
CDR3 protein: CASRLESSYNSPLHF
J gene: TRBJ1-6
V gene: TRBV6-6
clone size: NA
D gene: NA

CDR3 DNA: TGTGCCAGCACCCACCCACAGGGGAAGAACACTGAAGCTTTCTTT
CDR3 protein: CASTHPQGKNTEAFF
J gene: TRBJ1-1
V gene: TRBV28
clone size: NA
D gene: TRBD1

CDR3 DNA: TGTGCCAGCAGCTTAGGAGTCCCGGGGGTGGGAGAGCAGTACTTC
CDR3 protein: CASSLGVPGVGEQYF
J gene: TRBJ2-7
V gene: TRBV7-6
clone size: NA
D gene: NA

CDR3 DNA: TGCGCCAGCAGCATGCAGGGCGGTGGGGCCAACGTCCTGACTTTC
CDR3 protein: CASSMQGGGANVLTF
J gene: TRBJ2-6
V gene: TRBV5-1
clone size: NA
D gene: NA

CDR3 DNA: TGTGCCAGCAGTGATCTATATGACAGGAGACTCACCGGGGAGCTGTTTTTT
CDR3 protein: CASSDLYDRRLTGELFF
J gene: TRBJ2-2
V gene: TRBV6-4
clone size: NA
D gene: NA

CDR3 DNA: TGCGCCAGCAGCGTCCGGGACAGGGACGAAAAACTGTTTTTT
CDR3 protein: CASSVRDRDEKLFF
J gene: TRBJ1-4
V gene: TRBV5-1
clone size: NA
D gene: TRBD1

CDR3 DNA: TGTGCCAGTAGCAGACAGGGCGTTGCAACTAATGAAAAACTGTTTTTT
CDR3 protein: CASSRQGVATNEKLFF
J gene: TRBJ1-4
V gene: TRBV19
clone size: NA
D gene: TRBD1

CDR3 DNA: TGTGCCAGCAGCTTAGGAGGGCTCCTTCACGAGCAGTACTTC
CDR3 protein: CASSLGGLLHEQYF
J gene: TRBJ2-7
V gene: TRBV7-7
clone size: NA
D gene: NA

CDR3 DNA: TGTGCCAGCAGCCCTCTGGATCCCGGAACAGGGACGGGTCGGTCACCCCTCCACTTT
CDR3 protein: CASSPLDPGTGTGRSPLHF
J gene: TRBJ1-6
V gene: TRBV9
clone size: NA
D gene: NA

CDR3 DNA: TGTGCCACCAGTGATTCGGACACCTCGTACTCTGGGGCCAACGTCCTGACTTTC
CDR3 protein: CATSDSDTSYSGANVLTF
J gene: TRBJ2-6
V gene: TRBV24-1
clone size: NA
D gene: NA

CDR3 DNA: TGTGCCAGCAGCCCGGTGGGGGGGAGCACAGATACGCAGTATTTT
CDR3 protein: CASSPVGGSTDTQYF
J gene: TRBJ2-3
V gene: TRBV7-6
clone size: NA
D gene: TRBD2

CDR3 DNA: TGTGCCAGCTCACCACCTAACGTATTAACTTTGAACACTGAAGCTTTCTTT
CDR3 protein: CASSPPNVLTLNTEAFF
J gene: TRBJ1-1
V gene: TRBV18
clone size: NA
D gene: NA

CDR3 DNA: TGTGCCAGCAGCCCGCGTGGGACAGGCTATGGCTACACCTTC
CDR3 protein: CASSPRGTGYGYTF
J gene: TRBJ1-2
V gene: TRBV7-2
clone size: few
D gene: TRBD1

CDR3 DNA: TGTGCCAGCAGCCCACAGGGAGGGACCGGGGAGCTGTTTTTT
CDR3 protein: CASSPQGGTGELFF
J gene: TRBJ2-2
V gene: TRBV5-6
clone size: NA
D gene: NA

CDR3 DNA: TGTGCCAGTAGTCACAGGGGGCGAGGCTACACCTTC
CDR3 protein: CASSHRGRGYTF
J gene: TRBJ1-2
V gene: TRBV19
clone size: NA
D gene: TRBD1

CDR3 DNA: TGTGCCAGCAGCTCAGGACAGGGGGGATCCTATGGCTACACCTTC
CDR3 protein: CASSSGQGGSYGYTF
J gene: TRBJ1-2
V gene: TRBV7-3
clone size: NA
D gene: TRBD1